Listed below are T cell receptor beta chains from one sample, sequenced in a study of T cells expressing NK-cell markers. TCRdb reprocessed the 5' RACE reads; each CDR3 protein has one entry and no DNA is given. The sample table sets out 500,000 to 700,000 distinct CDR3 sequences. The specimen sequenced was blood T cells: a sorted CD56 or NKG2C T cell subset, CD4+ or CD8+ T cells, or bulk PBMC T cells (not recorded which). The source is a man aged 18-30 years in good health. CDR3s include the opening cysteine and the closing phenylalanine or tryptophan. Each record gives: J gene, V gene, CDR3 protein.

TRBJ1-2 | TRBV28 | CASKEGTGGNGYTF
TRBJ2-1 | TRBV24-1 | CATSEMRGRANEQFF
TRBJ2-1 | TRBV5-1 | CASSSAGTSTYNEQFF
TRBJ2-1 | TRBV20-1 | CSGSSGRFDEQFF
TRBJ2-7 | TRBV6-5 | CASSNRESASYEQYF
TRBJ2-3 | TRBV5-1 | CASSLVKLDTQYF
TRBJ2-1 | TRBV4-3 | CASSQGDTSYNEQFF
TRBJ2-2 | TRBV30 | CAWIEKTGELFF
TRBJ2-1 | TRBV4-3 | CASSLDRTYNEQFF
TRBJ2-5 | TRBV28 | CASTYRGTGGNAQYF
TRBJ2-3 | TRBV7-2 | CASSLGDSGRKGDTQYF
TRBJ2-2 | TRBV5-6 | CASSLLLGGVTGELFF
TRBJ1-3 | TRBV19 | CASLDRDSGNTIYF
TRBJ2-2 | TRBV12-3/TRBV12-4 | CASSLPLGDPGELFF
TRBJ2-1 | TRBV9 | CASSVETGTRYQFF
TRBJ2-7 | TRBV7-9 | CASSSSGTSAEQYF
TRBJ2-1 | TRBV7-2 | CASSAERNEQFF
TRBJ2-7 | TRBV9 | CASSVLAGDSYEQYF
TRBJ1-1 | TRBV7-9 | CASSLAVSLNTEAFF
TRBJ1-1 | TRBV7-2 | CASGQLNTEAFF
TRBJ1-5 | TRBV5-1 | CASSLGTDQPQHF
TRBJ2-4 | TRBV11-2 | CASSSTPRDFKNIQYF
TRBJ2-2 | TRBV6-5 | CASSYLGLNTGELFF
TRBJ2-1 | TRBV6-5 | CASSYPGGAGEEFF
TRBJ2-2 | TRBV5-1 | CASSLDRGGGELFF
TRBJ2-1 | TRBV6-5 | CASSYEQGFDEQFF
TRBJ2-3 | TRBV6-5 | CASSSRGIGTDTQYF
TRBJ2-1 | TRBV11-2 | CASSLDLSSEQFF
TRBJ2-1 | TRBV7-9 | CASSSTASGRAPGPEQFF
TRBJ2-5 | TRBV20-1 | CSAETREGETQYF
TRBJ2-5 | TRBV20-1 | CSARDEGLLQETQYF
TRBJ1-3 | TRBV6-1 | CASSGDRGPGNTIYF
TRBJ2-3 | TRBV6-1 | CASSKTGTNTDTQYF
TRBJ2-7 | TRBV20-1 | CSARDRRGLVLYEQYF